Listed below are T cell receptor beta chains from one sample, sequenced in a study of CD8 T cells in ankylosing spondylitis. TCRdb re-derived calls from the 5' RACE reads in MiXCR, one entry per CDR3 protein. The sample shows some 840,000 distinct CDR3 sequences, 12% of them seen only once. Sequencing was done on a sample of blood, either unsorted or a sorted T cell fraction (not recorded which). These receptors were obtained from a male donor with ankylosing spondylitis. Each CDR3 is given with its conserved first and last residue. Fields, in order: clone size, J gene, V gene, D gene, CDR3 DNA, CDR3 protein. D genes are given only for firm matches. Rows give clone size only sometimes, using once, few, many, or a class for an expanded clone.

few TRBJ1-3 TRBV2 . TGTGCCAGCAGGGCAAGGGAGGACGGAAACACCATATATTTT CASRAREDGNTIYF
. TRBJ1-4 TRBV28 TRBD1 TGTGCCAGCAGTTCCCCGACAGGGGTTTTGGAACTGTTTTTT CASSSPTGVLELFF
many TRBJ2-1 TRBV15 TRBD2 TGTGCCACCAGTAGGAGCGGGAGGTCCTACAATGAGCAGTTCTTC CATSRSGRSYNEQFF
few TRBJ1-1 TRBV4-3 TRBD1 TGCGCCAGCAGCCAACGACAGGGGATGGACACTGAAGCTTTCTTT CASSQRQGMDTEAFF
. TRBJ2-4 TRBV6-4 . TGTGCCAGCAGTGACTTCGCCAAAGGAAACATTCAGTACTTC CASSDFAKGNIQYF
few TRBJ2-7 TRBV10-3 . TGTGCCATCAGCCCAGGGGACTCCTACGAGCAGTACTTC CAISPGDSYEQYF
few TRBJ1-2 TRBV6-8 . TGTGCCAGGGACAGCCGAGGGGGCTACACCTTC CARDSRGGYTF
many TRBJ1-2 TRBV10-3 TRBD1 TGTGCCATCAGTCTTCTGAGACAGGGCTATGGCTACACCTTC CAISLLRQGYGYTF
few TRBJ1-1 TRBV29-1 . TGCAGCGTTGAGGGTCGGCCGAGGACTGAAGCTTTCTTT CSVEGRPRTEAFF
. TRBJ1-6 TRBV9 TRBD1 TGTGCCAGCAGCGTTAAACAGGGGAGCTCCTATAATTCACCCCTCCACTTT CASSVKQGSSYNSPLHF
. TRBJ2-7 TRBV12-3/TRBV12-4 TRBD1 TGTGCCAGCAGTTTTCAGACAGGGCGATCCTACGAGCAGTACTTC CASSFQTGRSYEQYF
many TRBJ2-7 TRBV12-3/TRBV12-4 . TGTGCCAGCAGTTCCCCGACAGGATACGAGCAGTACTTC CASSSPTGYEQYF
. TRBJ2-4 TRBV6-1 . TGTGCCAGCAGGAGGGGGGACATTCAGTACTTC CASRRGDIQYF
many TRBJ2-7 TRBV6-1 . TGTGCCAGCAGTCGAGGGACTCATGAGATCTACGAGCAGTACTTC CASSRGTHEIYEQYF
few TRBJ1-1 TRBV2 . TGTGCCAGCAGTTTTAACTCCATGAACACTGAAGCTTTCTTT CASSFNSMNTEAFF
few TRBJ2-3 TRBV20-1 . TGCAGTGCCGGCCCCAGTTCCCTGGGGGCAGATACGCAGTATTTT CSAGPSSLGADTQYF
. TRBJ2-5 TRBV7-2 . TGTGCCAGCAGCTCCCCGGGCGGGGTCCCCCAAGAGACCCAGTACTTC CASSSPGGVPQETQYF
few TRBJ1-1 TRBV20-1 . TGCAGTGCCCAGTGGGGGGGGACTGAAGCTTTCTTT CSAQWGGTEAFF
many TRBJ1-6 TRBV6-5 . TGTGCCAGCAGCAGTACAGGGAATCCCCTCCACTTT CASSSTGNPLHF
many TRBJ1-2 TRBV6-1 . TGTGCCAGCAGTACCAGAGACCCAAAGTATGGCTACACCTTC CASSTRDPKYGYTF
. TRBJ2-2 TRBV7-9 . TGTGCCAGCAGCTTAGCGGTAGGACCGAACACCGGGGAGCTGTTTTTT CASSLAVGPNTGELFF
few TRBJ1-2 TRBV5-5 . TGTGCCAGCAGCCTGGACAGTTGGGATTATGGCTACACCTTC CASSLDSWDYGYTF
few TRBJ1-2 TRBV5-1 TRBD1 TGCGCCAGCGCACCGGACAGGCCAACTTCCTATGGCTACACCTTC CASAPDRPTSYGYTF
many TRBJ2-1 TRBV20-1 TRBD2 TGCAGTGCTAGGGAACTAGCGGGTGGACGAGTCTTC CSARELAGGRVF
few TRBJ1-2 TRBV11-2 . TGTGCCAGCAGCGGGCCGAGCGGTCGCTACACCTTC CASSGPSGRYTF
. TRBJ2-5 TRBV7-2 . TGTGCCAGCAGTACCGGAGGGAGAGGCCAGTACTTC CASSTGGRGQYF
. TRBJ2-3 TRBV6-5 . TGTGCCAGCAGTTACTCCGGTTTGGATGATACGCAGTATTTT CASSYSGLDDTQYF
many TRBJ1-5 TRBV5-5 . TGTGCCAGCAGCTTCGGGGCAGGGTTAAGCAATCAGCCCCAGCATTTT CASSFGAGLSNQPQHF